These 4 T cell receptor beta chains share one sample of origin, sequenced in a study of blood T cell repertoires in COVID-19. Profiling relied on immunoSEQ multiplex PCR, and the TCRdb table lists in-frame clones only, not all of them. In the table there are roughly 400,000 clones, around 87% of which are singletons. Source material: peripheral blood. Receptor source: a woman aged 55-70 years with COVID-19, enrolled during active disease.

This chain uses TRBV28 with TRBJ2-7; 7 bases match TRBD1. Unmatched junction bases numbered 4, after V lost 5 bases and J lost 0 bases. The CDR3 runs 14 residues. CDR1 MDHEN and CDR2 SYDVKM come from the germline V gene. The CDR3 DNA reads TGTGCCAGCAGTAGACAGGGAGCCTCCTACGAGCAGTACTTC. Residues: CASSRQGASYEQYF.

In nucleotides, the CDR3 is TGCGCCAGCAGCTTCGGGATTACTCCGGGACAGGGGGAGGACACTGAAGCTTTCTTT. Encoded protein: CASSFGITPGQGEDTEAFF. This rearrangement joins TRBV5-1 to TRBJ1-1; 11 bases are shared with TRBD1. The V segment lost 2 bases and the J segment 3 bases; nucleotides outside the gene matches: 15. The CDR3 is 19 amino acids. The germline CDR1 and CDR2 sequences are SGHRS and YFSETQ.

V usage is TRBV3-1 (or the pseudogene TRBV3-2) and J usage is TRBJ1-2; D is unresolved. Per the germline V gene, CDR1 is LGHDT and CDR2 is YNNKEL (reference sequence). Trimming took off 1 base at V and 0 bases at J, with 6 bases between the two ends. The CDR3 has 14 amino acids. The chain's CDR3 is CASSQGGTNYGYTF. In nucleotides, the CDR3 is TGTGCCAGCAGCCAAGGCGGTACTAACTATGGCTACACCTTC.

J is TRBJ1-4 and V is TRBV30; unclear D gene. Germline V gene data show CDR1 as GTSNPN and CDR2 as SVGIG (reference sequence). There are 17 residues in the CDR3. The V gene lost 2 bases and the J gene lost 3 bases, with 19 bases spanning the gap. The CDR3 sequence is CAWSIPGGEDPNEKLFF. CDR3 bases: TGTGCCTGGAGTATCCCCGGCGGGGAGGACCCTAATGAAAAACTGTTTTTT.